These 14 T cell receptor beta chains came from one sample sequenced in a study of blood T cell repertoires in COVID-19. Clones were sequenced by immunoSEQ multiplex PCR, and TCRdb holds only the in-frame ones, with some missing. The repertoire includes fewer than 250,000 clones, less than 90% of them detected once, and 1.1% sits in the top ten. The sample consisted of peripheral blood. Receptors originate from a man younger than 40 with acute or convalescent COVID-19.

The CDR3: CASSEFGGRVAEAFF. CDR3 DNA sequence: TGTGCCAGCAGTGAATTCGGGGGAAGGGTGGCTGAAGCTTTCTTT. This sequence joins TRBV6-4 and TRBJ1-1; D might be TRBD1 (5 bases). V shed 3 bases and J shed 6 bases, with 17 bases lying between them. Germline CDR1 MRHNA, CDR2 SNTAGT. The CDR3 is made up of 15 amino acids.

This chain joins TRBV6-5 and TRBJ1-1, with 8 bases identical to TRBD1. V shed 6 bases and J 4 bases; nucleotides not matched to a gene: 7. This CDR3 contains 14 residues. CDR1 MNHEY and CDR2 SVGAGI come from the germline V gene. The CDR3 protein is CASRYPGGSTEAFF. The DNA of the CDR3 is TGTGCCAGCAGATATCCAGGGGGCTCCACTGAAGCTTTCTTT.

The V gene is TRBV9, the J gene TRBJ2-3; D remains unclear. Germline V gene sequence: CDR1 SGDLS, CDR2 YYNGEE. Trimming left V 2 bases short and J 5 bases short, with 6 bases between. This CDR3 spans 12 amino acids. The CDR3 region is CASSVERDTQYF. As DNA, the CDR3 is TGTGCCAGCAGCGTCGAGAGAGATACGCAGTATTTT.

This clone was seen more than once but under ten times. This chain uses TRBV16 with TRBJ1-2; TRBD1 matches at 9 bases. CDR1 is KGHSY, CDR2 FQNENV, per germline. The CDR3 totals 15 residues. The J segment lost 3 bases and the V segment lost 0 bases, leaving 2 bases of the junction unmatched. The CDR3 sequence is CASSQSQGAYYGYTF. CDR3 nucleotides: TGTGCCAGCAGCCAATCACAGGGGGCATACTATGGCTACACCTTC. Supplemented by reference TRBV16 and TRBJ1-2, the full variable domain reads GEEVAQTPKHLVRGEGQKAKLYCAPIKGHSYVFWYQQVLKNEFKFLISFQNENVFDETGMPKERFSAKCLPNSPCSLEIQATKLEDSAVYFCASSQSQGAYYGYTFGSGTRLTVV.

V usage is TRBV28 and J usage is TRBJ1-3; the D gene is possibly TRBD1 (6 bases). Germline values: CDR1 MDHEN, CDR2 SYDVKM. V gave up 2 bases and J gave up 5 bases, with 10 bases separating them. CDR3 size: 14 residues. This CDR3 is CASSLHQGRNTIYF. For the CDR3, the DNA is TGTGCCAGCAGTTTACATCAGGGGAGAAACACCATATATTTT.

The chain carries TRBV3-1 (or the pseudogene TRBV3-2) and TRBJ1-6; no clear D. CDR1 is LGHDT, CDR2 YNNKEL, per germline (reference sequence). V was cut by 1 base and J by 0 bases, with 7 bases left in between. CDR3 length: 16 residues. The CDR3 spells CASSQAGNSYNSPLHF. In DNA form, the CDR3 reads TGTGCCAGCAGCCAAGCCGGGAACTCCTATAATTCACCCCTCCACTTT.

The rearrangement joins TRBV5-4 to TRBJ2-1; D is ambiguous. Germline V CDR1 and CDR2: SGHNT, YYREEE (reference sequence). Trimming shortened V by 2 bases and J by 3 bases, and 6 bases separated the two germline ends. The CDR3 sequence is 13 residues long. CDR3 DNA sequence: TGTGCCAGCAGCTTTTCAAACTACAATGAGCAGTTCTTC. This translates into CASSFSNYNEQFF.

The chain is built from TRBV19 and TRBJ1-4, with a possible D match to TRBD1 (6 bases). V lost 6 bases and J lost 5, with 13 bases in between. Germline V gene sequence: CDR1 LNHDA, CDR2 SQIVND (reference sequence). The CDR3 runs 14 residues. The CDR3 DNA follows: TGTGCCAGTAGACGACAGGCGCCGAATGAAAAACTGTTTTTT. It codes for CASRRQAPNEKLFF.

The rearrangement uses TRBV5-5 and TRBJ1-2; TRBD1 matches 10 bases. Germline V gene data show CDR1 as SGHKS and CDR2 as YYEKEE (reference sequence). CDR3 size: 17 residues. V dropped 0 bases and J dropped 6; count of bases not matched to a gene: 11. CDR3 loop: CASSLVGRGTGEDGYTF. DNA for the CDR3: TGTGCCAGCAGCTTGGTAGGAAGGGGGACAGGGGAAGATGGCTACACCTTC.

The gene calls are TRBV3-1 (or the pseudogene TRBV3-2) and TRBJ1-2, with D tentatively TRBD1 (5 bases). The CDR3 totals 13 residues. V gave up 3 bases and J gave up 8 bases, with 13 bases separating them. Germline CDR1 and CDR2: LGHDT and YNNKEL (reference sequence). CDR3 in amino acids: CASSHNEQAGYTF. CDR3 bases: TGTGCCAGCAGCCATAACGAACAGGCAGGCTACACCTTC.

The chain combines TRBV6-6 with TRBJ2-7, with 11 bases fitting TRBD2. The J segment lost 9 bases and the V segment lost 2 bases, leaving 3 bases of the junction unmatched. The CDR3 loop spans 13 amino acids. Germline CDR1 reads MNHNY; CDR2 reads SVGAGI (reference sequence). The DNA for the CDR3 is TGTGCCAGCAGTTACGATGGACTAGCGGGGCAGTACTTC. It translates to CASSYDGLAGQYF.

The table lists this clone with a few counts. CDR3 region: CASSTDRVRGYTF. CDR3 in DNA: TGTGCCAGCAGTACGGACAGGGTCAGAGGCTACACCTTC. This chain connects TRBV6-5 to TRBJ1-2, with 8 bases that match TRBD1. The length of the CDR3 is 13 residues. V lost 5 bases and J lost 8; bases outside the gene matches: 7. The germline CDR1 and CDR2 sequences are MNHEY and SVGAGI.

The chain couples TRBV6-5 to TRBJ1-5; possible D gene TRBD1, 6 bases. This CDR3 is 15 amino acids long. The germline gives CDR1 MNHEY, CDR2 SVGAGI. The V and J ends lost 6 bases and 6 bases respectively, with 18 bases between them. CDR3 residues: CASRGNQGLGQPQHF. The CDR3, as DNA: TGTGCCAGCAGAGGAAATCAGGGGTTGGGTCAGCCCCAGCATTTT.

The genes are TRBV28 and TRBJ1-6, with TRBD1 matching 7 bases. Unmatched junction bases numbered 18, after V lost 10 bases and J lost 6 bases. The germline V gene has CDR1 MDHEN and CDR2 SYDVKM. The CDR3 totals 17 residues. The CDR3 sequence is CATMKGALTGGNSPLHF. The CDR3 coding sequence is TGTGCCACGATGAAGGGGGCGTTGACCGGGGGTAATTCACCCCTCCACTTT.